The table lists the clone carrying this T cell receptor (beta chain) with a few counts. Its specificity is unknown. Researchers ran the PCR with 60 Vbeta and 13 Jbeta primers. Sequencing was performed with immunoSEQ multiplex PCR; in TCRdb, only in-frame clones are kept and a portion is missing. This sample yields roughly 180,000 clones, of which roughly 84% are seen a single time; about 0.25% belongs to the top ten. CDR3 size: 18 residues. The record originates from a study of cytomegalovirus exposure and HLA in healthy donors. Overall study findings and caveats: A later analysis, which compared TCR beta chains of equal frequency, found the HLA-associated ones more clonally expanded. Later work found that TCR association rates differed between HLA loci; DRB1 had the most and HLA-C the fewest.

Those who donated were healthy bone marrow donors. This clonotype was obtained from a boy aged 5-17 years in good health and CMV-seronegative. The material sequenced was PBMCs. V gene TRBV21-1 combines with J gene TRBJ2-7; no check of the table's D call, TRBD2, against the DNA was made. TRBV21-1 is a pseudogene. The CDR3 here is CASSARLRLAGVLGEQYF. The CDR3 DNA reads TGTGCCAGCTCTGCAAGGTTAAGACTAGCGGGAGTTTTGGGTGAGCAGTACTTC.